Only a few counts were recorded for the clone carrying this T cell receptor beta chain. CDR1 is SGHTA, CDR2 FQGNSA, per germline. The length of the CDR3 is 13 residues. The sample originates from a study of blood T cells in healthy people across ages. Next came a second PCR, run for roughly 7 to 12 cycles, which used a sample-barcoded 5' primer along with a J-beta primer mix. In TCRdb, the 5' RACE reads were re-called with MiXCR into one record per CDR3 protein. The profile covers about 680,000 distinct CDR3 sequences, with 49% appearing a single time and approximately 32% taken by the ten largest. The specimen was blood. The genes are TRBV7-2 and TRBJ2-1; D is unclear. TRBJ2-7 explains the end of the DNA better; the J call may be wrong. This receptor was obtained from a woman aged 60-75 years in good health. This chain's CDR3 is CATPQSSYNEQYF. For the CDR3, the DNA is TGTGCCACACCCCAGAGCTCCTACAATGAGCAGTACTTC.